Reported below is one TCR beta chain. TCRdb used MiXCR to reprocess the RT-PCR reads, holding one entry per CDR3 protein. The sample records about 540,000 distinct CDR3 sequences, approximately 22% being singletons. The sample originates from a study of response to subunit inactivated influenza vaccine. The V segment lost 4 bases and the J segment 6 bases; nucleotides outside the gene matches: 9. The CDR3 has 14 residues. CDR1 is LGHDT and CDR2 is YNNKEL in the germline V gene (reference sequence). The same data also contributed to another study, on T cells expressing NK-cell markers. In that study: Beta-chain TCR cDNA was generated via 5'RACE template switching with UMIs.

Sequenced here: CD4+ T cells sorted from PBMCs, sampled less than 13 days after vaccination. This TCR came from a middle-aged man who received an inactivated influenza vaccine. The chain carries TRBV3-1 and TRBJ2-7, with 7 bases aligning to TRBD1. The CDR3 reads CASSPGQDRGEQYF. The CDR3 DNA reads TGTGCCAGCAGCCCCGGACAGGATCGGGGCGAGCAGTACTTC.